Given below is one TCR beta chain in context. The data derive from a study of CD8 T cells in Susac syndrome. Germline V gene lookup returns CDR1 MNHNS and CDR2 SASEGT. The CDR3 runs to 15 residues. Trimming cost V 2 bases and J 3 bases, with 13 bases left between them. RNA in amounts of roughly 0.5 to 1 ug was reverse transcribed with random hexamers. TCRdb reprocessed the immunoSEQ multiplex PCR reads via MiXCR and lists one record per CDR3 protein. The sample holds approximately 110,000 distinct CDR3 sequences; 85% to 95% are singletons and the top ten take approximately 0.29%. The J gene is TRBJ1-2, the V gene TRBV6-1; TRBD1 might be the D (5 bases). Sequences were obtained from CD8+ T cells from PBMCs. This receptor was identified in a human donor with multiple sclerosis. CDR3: CASSENQGLDYGYTF. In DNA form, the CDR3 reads TGTGCCAGCAGTGAAAATCAGGGATTGGACTATGGCTACACCTTC.